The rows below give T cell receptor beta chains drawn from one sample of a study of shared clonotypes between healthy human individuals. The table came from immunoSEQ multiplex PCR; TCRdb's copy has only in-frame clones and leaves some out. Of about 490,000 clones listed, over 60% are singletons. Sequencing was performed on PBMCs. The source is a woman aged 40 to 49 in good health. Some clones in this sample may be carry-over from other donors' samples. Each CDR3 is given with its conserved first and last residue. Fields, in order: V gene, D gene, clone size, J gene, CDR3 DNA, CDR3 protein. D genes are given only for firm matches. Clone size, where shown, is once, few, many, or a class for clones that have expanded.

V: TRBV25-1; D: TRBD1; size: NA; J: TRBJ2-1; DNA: TGTGCCAGCAGTGATTCAGGACAGGGGAGCTACAATGAGCAGTTCTTC; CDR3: CASSDSGQGSYNEQFF
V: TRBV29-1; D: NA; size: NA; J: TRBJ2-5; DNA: TGCAGCGTTGAACTGGGAGAGACCCAGTACTTC; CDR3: CSVELGETQYF
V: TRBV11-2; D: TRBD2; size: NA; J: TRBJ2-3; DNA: TGTGCCAGCAGCTTAATACTACTAGCGGGGGTCACAGATACGCAGTATTTT; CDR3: CASSLILLAGVTDTQYF
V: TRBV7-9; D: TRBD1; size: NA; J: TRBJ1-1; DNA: TGTGCCAGCAGCGTGACAGGGGGGAACACTGAAGCTTTCTTT; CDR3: CASSVTGGNTEAFF
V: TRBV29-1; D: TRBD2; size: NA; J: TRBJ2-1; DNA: TGCAGCGTTGAAGTCGGACTGACTAGCGGGAGAATGGGTGAGCAGTTCTTC; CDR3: CSVEVGLTSGRMGEQFF
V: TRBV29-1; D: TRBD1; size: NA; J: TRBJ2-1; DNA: TGCAGCATAGGGACAGGGGGATACAATGAGCAGTTCTTC; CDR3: CSIGTGGYNEQFF
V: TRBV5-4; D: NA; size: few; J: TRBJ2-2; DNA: TGTGCCAGCAGCTCCCGGGTGTTCAACACCGGGGAGCTGTTTTTT; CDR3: CASSSRVFNTGELFF
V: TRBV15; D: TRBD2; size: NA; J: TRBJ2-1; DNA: TGTGCCACCAGCAGACGGACTAGCGGGAGTTTCAATGAGCAGTTCTTC; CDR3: CATSRRTSGSFNEQFF
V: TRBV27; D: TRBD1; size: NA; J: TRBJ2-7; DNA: TGTGCCAGCAGTCCCGACAGGGGGCAGTCCTACGAGCAGTACTTC; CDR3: CASSPDRGQSYEQYF
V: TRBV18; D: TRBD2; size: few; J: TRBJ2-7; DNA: TGTGCCAGCTCCCCAGGGACTAGAGACTACGAGCAGTACTTC; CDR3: CASSPGTRDYEQYF
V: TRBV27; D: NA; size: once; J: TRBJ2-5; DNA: TGTGCCAGCAGTACCACCCTCCAGGGTGATCGGACCCAGTACTTC; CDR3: CASSTTLQGDRTQYF
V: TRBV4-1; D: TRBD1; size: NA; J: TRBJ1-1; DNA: TGCGCCAGCAGCCAACCGGACAGGGTGAACACTGAAGCTTTCTTT; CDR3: CASSQPDRVNTEAFF
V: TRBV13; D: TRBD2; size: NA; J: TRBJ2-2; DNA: TGTGCCAGCAGCCTCCCCGGGACTAGCGGGTTCTCCGGGGAGCTGTTTTTT; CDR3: CASSLPGTSGFSGELFF
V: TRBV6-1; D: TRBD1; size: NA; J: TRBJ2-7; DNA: TGTGCCAGCATGTGGACAGGGGGGTCCTACGAGCAGTACTTC; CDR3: CASMWTGGSYEQYF
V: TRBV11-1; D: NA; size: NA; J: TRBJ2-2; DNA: TGTGCCAGACTTCGTACTCCGGTTCACGCCGGGGAGCTGTTTTTT; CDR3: CARLRTPVHAGELFF
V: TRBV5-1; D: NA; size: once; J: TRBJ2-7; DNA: TGCGCCAGCAGCTCTACAGGGCTCAGCTCCTACGAGCAGTACTTC; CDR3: CASSSTGLSSYEQYF
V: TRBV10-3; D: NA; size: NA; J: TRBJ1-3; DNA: TGTGCCATCAGTGAGACCCCCCAAGGGACCATATATTTT; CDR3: CAISETPQGTIYF
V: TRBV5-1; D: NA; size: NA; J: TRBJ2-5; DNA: TGCGCCAGCAGCTTGGCCGAGACCCAGTACTTC; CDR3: CASSLAETQYF
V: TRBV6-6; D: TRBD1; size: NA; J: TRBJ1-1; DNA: TGTGCCAGCAGTTACTCGACACAGGGGGACACTGAAGCTTTCTTT; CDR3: CASSYSTQGDTEAFF
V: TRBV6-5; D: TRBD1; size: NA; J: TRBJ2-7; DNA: TGTGCCAGCAGCCCTCCCCCACAGGGGATCCACGAGCAGTACTTC; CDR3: CASSPPPQGIHEQYF
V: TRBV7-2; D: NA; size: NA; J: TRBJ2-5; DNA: TGTGCCAGCAGCTCTCAAGAGGGTGTAGAGACCCAGTACTTC; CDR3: CASSSQEGVETQYF
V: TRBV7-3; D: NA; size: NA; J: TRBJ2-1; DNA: TGTGCCAGCAGCCTAGGGGCGGGGTACAATGAGCAGTTCTTC; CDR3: CASSLGAGYNEQFF
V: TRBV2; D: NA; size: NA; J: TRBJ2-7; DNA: TGTGCCAGCAGGACACAGCACTACGAGCAGTACTTC; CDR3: CASRTQHYEQYF
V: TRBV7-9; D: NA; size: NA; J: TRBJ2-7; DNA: TGTGCCAGCAGCTTAGGGGGGGAAGAGCAGTACTTC; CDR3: CASSLGGEEQYF
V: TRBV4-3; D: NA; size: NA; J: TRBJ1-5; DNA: TGCGCCAGCAGCCAAGAAGGGATTGGGGTAGAGCCCCAGCATTTT; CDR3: CASSQEGIGVEPQHF
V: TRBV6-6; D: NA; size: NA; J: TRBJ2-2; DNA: TGTGCCAGCAGTCCTCCCCAATCAAACACCGGGGAGCTGTTTTTT; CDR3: CASSPPQSNTGELFF
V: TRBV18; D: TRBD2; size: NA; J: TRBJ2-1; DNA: TGTGCCAGCTCACCACTACTAGCGGGAGGGCCGTTAGGGGACAATGAGCAGTTCTTC; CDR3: CASSPLLAGGPLGDNEQFF
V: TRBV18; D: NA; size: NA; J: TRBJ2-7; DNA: TGTGCCAGCTCACAGGAACGGGTCGAGCAGTACTTC; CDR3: CASSQERVEQYF
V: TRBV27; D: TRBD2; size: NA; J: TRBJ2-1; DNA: TGTGCCAGCAGTCCCTTGACTAGCGGGAACAATGAGCAGTTCTTC; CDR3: CASSPLTSGNNEQFF
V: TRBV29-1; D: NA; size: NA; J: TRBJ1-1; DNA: TGCAGCGTTGATAGGATGATGAGCACTGAAGCTTTCTTT; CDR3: CSVDRMMSTEAFF
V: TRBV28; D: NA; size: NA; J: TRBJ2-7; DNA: TGTGCCAGCAGTTTACTCCACCACGAGCAGTACTTC; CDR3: CASSLLHHEQYF
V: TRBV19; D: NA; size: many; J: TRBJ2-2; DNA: TGTGCCAGTAGTACCCCGGGACAAGGAACCGGGGAGCTGTTTTTT; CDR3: CASSTPGQGTGELFF
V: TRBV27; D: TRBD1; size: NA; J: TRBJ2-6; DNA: TGTGCCAGCAGTAATTACCGGGACAGGGATTTTGGGGCCAACGTCCTGACTTTC; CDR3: CASSNYRDRDFGANVLTF
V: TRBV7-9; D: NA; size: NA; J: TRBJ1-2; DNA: TGTGCCAGCAGTCTAGGGGCTGGGCGGGGCTACACCTTC; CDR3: CASSLGAGRGYTF
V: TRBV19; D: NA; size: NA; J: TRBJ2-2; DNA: TGTGCCAGTATGGGGTGGGGCACCGGGGAGCTGTTTTTT; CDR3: CASMGWGTGELFF